A selection of T cell receptor beta chains follows, all from one sample in a study of CD4 T cells in relation to SARS-CoV-2 and coronaviruses. These TCRs' antigens remain unknown. Assay used: immunoSEQ multiplex PCR; TCRdb lists only in-frame clones, some missing. The sample holds approximately 17,000 clones, about four fifths seen once. The material sequenced was CD4+ T cells from PBMCs, cultured in vitro. These receptors came from a human donor in good health. Each CDR3 is given with its conserved first and last residue. The D gene is left open where the match is weak. For some rows the clone size is stated as once, few or many, or as a class when expanded; others skip it.

few	TRBV11-2	.	TRBJ1-3	CASSLGSGNTIYF	TGTGCCAGCAGCTTAGGGTCTGGAAACACCATATATTTT
.	TRBV7-9	.	TRBJ1-4	CASSLGLGPNEKLFF	TGTGCCAGCAGCCTGGGGCTTGGGCCTAATGAAAAACTGTTTTTT
.	TRBV4-3	.	TRBJ2-7	CASSRSPASPIGEQYF	TGCGCCAGCAGCCGATCTCCGGCTAGCCCTATCGGCGAGCAGTACTTC
.	TRBV27	.	TRBJ1-3	CASSSLQGYTIYF	TGTGCCAGCAGTTCCCTACAGGGATACACCATATATTTT
once	TRBV3-1/TRBV3-2	.	TRBJ2-6	CASSRTPGANVLTF	TGTGCCAGCAGCCGGACTCCCGGGGCCAACGTCCTGACTTTC
.	TRBV14	.	TRBJ1-2	CASSQDSWGGYGYTF	TGTGCCAGCAGCCAAGATAGTTGGGGGGGATATGGCTACACCTTC
.	TRBV4-3	.	TRBJ1-2	CASSQEMTANYGYTF	TGCGCCAGCAGCCAAGAGATGACAGCTAACTATGGCTACACCTTC
once	TRBV6-2/TRBV6-3	.	TRBJ2-5	CASSYAGTLETQYF	TGTGCCAGCAGTTACGCCGGGACCTTGGAGACCCAGTACTTC
few	TRBV4-2	.	TRBJ2-7	CASSQGQSLSSYEQYF	TGTGCCAGCAGCCAAGGACAGTCCCTCAGCTCCTACGAGCAGTACTTC
few	TRBV7-9	TRBD1	TRBJ1-5	CASSSVMGQGASNQPQHF	TGTGCCAGCAGCTCGGTTATGGGACAGGGGGCCAGCAATCAGCCCCAGCATTTT
.	TRBV28	.	TRBJ1-1	CASQREQREAFF	TGTGCCAGCCAAAGGGAACAGCGTGAAGCTTTCTTT
.	TRBV18	.	TRBJ2-3	CASSPRPTGDTQYF	TGTGCCAGCTCACCACGCCCCACGGGGGATACGCAGTATTTT
.	TRBV5-8	.	TRBJ1-5	CASSLYVTKNSNQPQHF	TGTGCCAGCAGCTTGTACGTCACAAAAAATAGCAATCAGCCCCAGCATTTT
.	TRBV2	.	TRBJ2-5	CASSVGRGALKTQYF	TGTGCCAGCAGTGTCGGCAGGGGAGCTTTGAAGACCCAGTACTTC
.	TRBV5-4	.	TRBJ1-1	CASSLGSDFATEAFF	TGTGCCAGCAGCTTGGGGTCGGATTTCGCGACTGAAGCTTTCTTT
.	TRBV7-9	.	TRBJ2-6	CASSLGLMVTGANVLTF	TGTGCCAGCAGCTTGGGCTTGATGGTGACTGGGGCCAACGTCCTGACTTTC
once	TRBV6-5	.	TRBJ1-1	CASSGAGRPTEAFF	TGTGCCAGCAGCGGGGCAGGGCGGCCCACTGAAGCTTTCTTT
.	TRBV7-2	.	TRBJ2-3	CASSPHSGTDTQYF	TGTGCCAGCAGCCCTCACTCAGGGACAGATACGCAGTATTTT
.	TRBV7-2	.	TRBJ1-6	CASSQRAQNSPLHF	TGTGCCAGCAGCCAGCGGGCCCAAAATTCACCCCTCCACTTT
.	TRBV23-1	.	TRBJ2-5	CASSPTGREQETQYF	TGCGCCAGCAGTCCGACAGGGAGGGAGCAAGAGACCCAGTACTTC
.	TRBV3-1/TRBV3-2	.	TRBJ1-6	CASSQSWRNNSPLHF	TGTGCCAGCAGCCAATCTTGGCGGAATAATTCACCCCTCCACTTT
.	TRBV30	.	TRBJ1-1	CAWSLGGVRAFF	TGTGCCTGGAGCCTGGGGGGGGTACGAGCTTTCTTT
.	TRBV10-3	TRBD1	TRBJ1-2	CAISLQYDRDYGYTF	TGTGCCATCAGCCTCCAGTACGACAGGGACTATGGCTACACCTTC
few	TRBV7-9	.	TRBJ1-3	CASSLAGTSGNTIYF	TGTGCCAGCAGCTTAGCCGGGACCTCTGGAAACACCATATATTTT
.	TRBV2	TRBD1	TRBJ1-1	CASSELAGGYINTEAFF	TGTGCCAGCAGTGAACTGGCAGGGGGATACATTAACACTGAAGCTTTCTTT
once	TRBV18	.	TRBJ2-3	CASSPGTGIDTQYF	TGTGCCAGCTCACCGGGAACAGGGATAGATACGCAGTATTTT
.	TRBV4-1	TRBD2	TRBJ2-1	CASSQGRAGGVNEQFF	TGCGCCAGCAGCCAAGGGCGGGCGGGAGGGGTCAATGAGCAGTTCTTC
.	TRBV12-3/TRBV12-4	.	TRBJ1-2	CASSRTRGYGYTF	TGTGCCAGCAGTCGGACGCGGGGCTATGGCTACACCTTC
once	TRBV2	.	TRBJ1-2	CASSGSGQTGYTF	TGTGCCAGCAGCGGTAGTGGACAGACCGGCTACACCTTC
.	TRBV4-2	.	TRBJ2-1	CASSQILGNYNEQFF	TGTGCCAGCAGCCAGATTCTAGGCAACTACAATGAGCAGTTCTTC
.	TRBV5-1	TRBD2	TRBJ2-3	CASSFSSGGVSDTQYF	TGCGCCAGCAGCTTTTCTAGCGGGGGCGTCTCAGATACGCAGTATTTT
.	TRBV19	.	TRBJ1-1	CASSTPSGGDTEAFF	TGTGCCAGTAGTACCCCTTCGGGGGGTGACACTGAAGCTTTCTTT
once	TRBV7-2	.	TRBJ2-7	CASSLASGSYEQYF	TGTGCCAGCAGCTTAGCTAGCGGATCCTACGAGCAGTACTTC
.	TRBV7-2	.	TRBJ2-1	CASSLVSAYNEQFF	TGTGCCAGCAGCTTAGTTAGCGCGTACAATGAGCAGTTCTTC
.	TRBV2	.	TRBJ1-3	CASSEERGNTIYF	TGTGCCAGCAGTGAAGAGAGGGGAAACACCATATATTTT
.	TRBV10-2	TRBD1	TRBJ1-4	CASRDSDRGDEKLFF	TGCGCCAGCAGGGACTCGGACAGGGGTGACGAAAAACTGTTTTTT
.	TRBV7-6	TRBD2	TRBJ2-7	CASSLNPTSGSGEQYF	TGTGCCAGCAGCTTAAATCCAACTAGCGGGAGTGGTGAGCAGTACTTC
.	TRBV28	.	TRBJ1-1	CATLRGTANTEAFF	TGTGCCACCCTACGCGGCACCGCGAACACTGAAGCTTTCTTT
.	TRBV10-3	.	TRBJ1-3	CAISEGASGNTIYF	TGTGCCATCAGTGAGGGGGCTAGTGGAAACACCATATATTTT
.	TRBV21-1	.	TRBJ2-1	CASSKYLPRDRTYNEQFF	TGTGCCAGCAGCAAATACCTTCCCCGGGACCGAACCTACAATGAGCAGTTCTTC
.	TRBV21-1	.	TRBJ1-1	CASSLEGQSVGGGTEAFF	.
.	TRBV7-2	.	TRBJ1-5	CASSLMGGGGTQPQHF	TGTGCCAGCAGCTTAATGGGGGGCGGGGGAACTCAGCCCCAGCATTTT
.	TRBV5-4	.	TRBJ2-3	CASSLEQGDTQYF	TGTGCCAGCAGCTTGGAGCAGGGTGATACGCAGTATTTT
.	TRBV24-1	TRBD1	TRBJ2-1	CATSDTGTGNNEQFF	TGTGCCACCAGTGATACCGGGACAGGGAACAATGAGCAGTTCTTC
once	TRBV2	.	TRBJ1-4	CASSPGRSNEKLFF	TGTGCCAGCAGCCCAGGGAGGTCTAATGAAAAACTGTTTTTT
few	TRBV12-3/TRBV12-4	.	TRBJ1-5	CASNGMGQPQHF	TGTGCCAGCAATGGGATGGGTCAGCCCCAGCATTTT
.	TRBV19	TRBD2	TRBJ2-7	CASSAGGGVDEQYF	TGTGCCAGTAGTGCTGGGGGGGGTGTCGACGAGCAGTACTTC
.	TRBV7-2	.	TRBJ1-2	CASSSVAPYGYTF	TGTGCCAGCAGCTCCGTGGCCCCCTATGGCTACACCTTC
.	TRBV7-8	TRBD1	TRBJ1-2	CASSPTGGPGYGYTF	TGTGCCAGCAGCCCTACAGGGGGGCCGGGCTATGGCTACACCTTC
.	TRBV10-3	.	TRBJ2-3	CAIGTGFGTDTQYF	TGTGCCATCGGGACGGGGTTCGGCACAGATACGCAGTATTTT
.	TRBV7-2	TRBD1	TRBJ2-7	CASSRLAGTGVYEQYF	TGTGCCAGCAGCCGGTTGGCTGGGACAGGCGTCTACGAGCAGTACTTC